This paragraph covers one T cell receptor beta chain sequence. This specimen belongs to a study of blood T cell repertoires in COVID-19. In the original workflow: Amplification from reference gene primers served as the basis for estimated nucleated cell counts. The protocol was immunoSEQ multiplex PCR, while the TCRdb copy is restricted to in-frame clones and leaves out a portion. V and J calls and clone size are given by that table; D and trimming were obtained from the DNA. Of roughly 200,000 clones detected, roughly 85% appear once; the ten largest clones hold around 20%. The ends were cut back, 5 bases at V and 4 bases at J, with 11 bases in the middle. Germline V gene sequence: CDR1 SEHNR, CDR2 FQNEAQ (reference sequence). CDR3 length equals 14 residues. Individuals aged roughly 18 to 95 years were recruited from approximately 22 US areas. Participant-reported clinical history was the basis for cohort assignment.

Input material: PBMCs or T cells enriched from blood (not recorded which). The chain employs TRBV7-9 and TRBJ1-4; D is perhaps TRBD1 (6 bases). The clonotype originates from a man between 35 and 55 years old who had recovered from COVID-19. In nucleotides, the CDR3 is TGTGCCAGCAGCGAGACAGGATTTAATGAAAAACTGTTTTTT. It translates to CASSETGFNEKLFF.